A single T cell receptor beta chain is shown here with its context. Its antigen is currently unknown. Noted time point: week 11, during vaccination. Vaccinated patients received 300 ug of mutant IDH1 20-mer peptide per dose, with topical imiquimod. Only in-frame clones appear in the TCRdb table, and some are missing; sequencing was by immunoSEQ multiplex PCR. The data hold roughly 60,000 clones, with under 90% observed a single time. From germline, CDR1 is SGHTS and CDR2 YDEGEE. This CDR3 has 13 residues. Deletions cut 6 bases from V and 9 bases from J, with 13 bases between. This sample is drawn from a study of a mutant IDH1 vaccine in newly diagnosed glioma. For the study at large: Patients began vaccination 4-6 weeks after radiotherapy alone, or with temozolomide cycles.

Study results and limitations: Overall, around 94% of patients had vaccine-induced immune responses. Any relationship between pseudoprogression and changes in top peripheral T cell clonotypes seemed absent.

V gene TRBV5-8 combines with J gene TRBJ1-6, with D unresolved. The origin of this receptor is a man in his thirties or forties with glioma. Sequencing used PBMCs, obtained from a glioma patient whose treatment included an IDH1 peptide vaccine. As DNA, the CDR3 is TGTGCCAGCACCGTCGTCCGTATTTCACCCCTCCACTTT. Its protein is CASTVVRISPLHF.